The 21 T cell receptor beta chains below all came from one sample that was sequenced in a study of molecular identifiers for immune sequencing clone quantification. One entry per CDR3 protein results from TCRdb running MiXCR on the PCR reads. This sample has hundreds of thousands of distinct CDR3 sequences, with 25% found just once. Sequences were obtained from naive CD8+ T cells from blood, with Jurkat cell RNA spiked in. Noted subset: FACS-sorted CD8+CD4-CCR7+CD45RA+ naive T cells. The receptors were gathered from a human donor in good health. Some libraries in this study had Jurkat cell RNA spiked in.

This clonotype showed up just a few times. CDR3 sequence (DNA): TGTGCCAGCAGCCTCGGGACAGGGACTAGCAATCAGCCCCAGCATTTT. This encodes CASSLGTGTSNQPQHF. The chain recombines TRBV6-2 or TRBV6-3 with TRBJ1-5; 9 bases map to TRBD1. The CDR3 totals 16 residues. Germline V gene lookup returns CDR1 MNHEY and CDR2 SVGEGT. V lost 6 bases, J lost 0 bases, and 6 bases stayed unmatched.

The CDR3, as DNA: TGTGCCAGCAGTTATATAGCAGCAGATACGCAGTATTTT. It encodes CASSYIAADTQYF. The rearrangement joins TRBV6-2 or TRBV6-3 to TRBJ2-3; D remains ambiguous. V was clipped by 3 bases and J by 4 bases, with 8 bases between them. The CDR3 covers 13 residues. Germline V gene lookup returns CDR1 MNHEY and CDR2 SVGEGT.

This clonotype was counted a single time. A much larger clone lies one base from this, so it may be a read error. The J gene is TRBJ2-3, the V gene TRBV2, with TRBD2 matching over 14 bases. This CDR3 contains 17 residues. CDR1 is SNHLY and CDR2 is FYNNEI in the germline V gene. For the CDR3, the DNA is TGTGCCAGCATGAGGACTAGCGGGAGGCTGGATCCAGATACGCAGTTTTTT. This gives the protein CASMRTSGRLDPDTQFF.

In the case of this clonotype: A much larger clone differs from this one at a single base, so this may be a read error. V is TRBV6-2 or TRBV6-3 and J is TRBJ2-6; no clear D gene. CDR1 is MNHEY, CDR2 SVGEGT, per germline. The V end lost 8 bases, the J end lost 4 bases, and 18 bases lay between the germline ends. The CDR3 length is 16 residues. CDR3 in DNA: TGTGCCAGCCCCCCCCTAGGGTTCTCAGGGGCCAACGTCCTGACTTTC. As protein: CASPPLGFSGANVLTF.

This clonotype was picked up a small number of times. This chain links TRBV2 with TRBJ1-1; D may be TRBD1 (5 bases). The V end was cut by 0 bases, the J end by 5 bases, with 10 bases between. This CDR3 contains 14 residues. Germline lookup yields CDR1 SNHLY and CDR2 FYNNEI. The CDR3 spells CASSEAGEWTEAFF. CDR3 bases: TGTGCCAGCAGTGAAGCAGGGGAGTGGACTGAAGCTTTCTTT.

As to this clonotype: The junction and the germline gene differ at one end; a read error may be behind it. The CDR3 reads CASSSNRGPLYNEQLF. CDR3 bases: TGTGCCAGCAGCTCTAACAGGGGACCCCTCTACAATGAGCAGCTCTTC. The chain joins TRBV7-9 to TRBJ2-1; TRBD1 aligns across 7 bases. CDR3 size: 16 residues. CDR1 SEHNR and CDR2 FQNEAQ come from the germline V gene (reference sequence).

This clonotype turned up a few times. The rearrangement joins TRBV4-1 to TRBJ2-7, with D hard to call. Germline-derived CDR1 and CDR2 are MGHRA and YSYEKL. Trimming removed 4 bases at V and 5 bases at J, with 15 bases between. This CDR3 comprises 14 residues. The CDR3 bases are TGCGCCAGCAGCCTCGCTATAGGGCCCCACGAGCAGTACTTC. Protein: CASSLAIGPHEQYF.

Only a few counts were recorded for this clonotype. The V gene is TRBV9, the J gene TRBJ2-2; D call uncertain. This CDR3 is 17 amino acids long. V gave up 0 bases and J gave up 4 bases, with 16 bases separating them. Germline CDR1 reads SGDLS; CDR2 reads YYNGEE. CDR3 nucleotides: TGTGCCAGCAGCGTAGAAGGCTACCCTCGGAGCACCGGGGAGCTGTTTTTT. This translates into CASSVEGYPRSTGELFF.

This clonotype has at least ten counts. The V call is TRBV30, the J call TRBJ1-5; 9 bases are shared with TRBD1. This CDR3 region has 14 residues. Germline V gene sequence: CDR1 GTSNPN, CDR2 SVGIG (reference sequence). V lost 1 base to trimming and J lost 5 bases; unmatched junction nucleotides: 3. CDR3 loop: CAWSEGQGYQPQHF. For the CDR3, the DNA is TGTGCCTGGAGTGAGGGACAGGGATATCAGCCCCAGCATTTT. Complete variable domain (other parts from reference TRBV30 and TRBJ1-5): SQTIHQWPATLVQPVGSPLSLECTVEGTSNPNLYWYRQAAGRGLQLLFYSVGIGQISSEVPQNLSASRPQDRQFILSSKKLLLSDSGFYLCAWSEGQGYQPQHFGDGTRLSIL.

J is TRBJ2-2 and V is TRBV12-3 or TRBV12-4; D might be TRBD2 (5 bases). This CDR3 spans 13 amino acids. Trimming removed 8 bases at V and 0 bases at J, with 7 bases between. The CDR3 loop is CASGETNTGELFF. In DNA, the CDR3 is TGTGCCAGCGGGGAGACGAACACCGGGGAGCTGTTTTTT.

The V and J genes are TRBV27 and TRBJ2-7; D unresolved. V was pared by 11 bases and J by 4 bases, with 18 bases between. This CDR3 is built from 13 residues. In germline, CDR1 is MNHEY, CDR2 SMNVEV (reference sequence). The CDR3 loop is CASAERFGYEQYF. The CDR3 DNA is TGTGCCTCAGCAGAAAGGTTCGGATACGAGCAGTACTTC.

A word on this clonotype: A clone one base away is much larger, so this may be a read error. As the CDR3 is not closed by the conserved phenylalanine or tryptophan, this likely results from a read error. The chain is built from TRBV7-2 and TRBJ2-5; D is unresolved. The germline V gene has CDR1 SGHTA and CDR2 FQGNSA. The V and J ends lost 1 base and 0 bases respectively, with 6 bases between them. CDR3 size: 14 residues. This chain's CDR3 is CASSLVGNQETQYL. The CDR3 coding sequence is TGTGCCAGCAGCTTAGTGGGCAACCAAGAGACCCAGTACTTA.

The chain links TRBV19 to TRBJ2-3; D is tentatively TRBD1 or TRBD2 (6 bases each). The CDR3 spans 15 residues. The V end lost 5 bases, the J end lost 5 bases, and 17 bases lay between the germline ends. Germline CDR1 LNHDA, CDR2 SQIVND (reference sequence). The CDR3 DNA reads TGTGCCAGTAGTCTAGCGTCGGGGGCTAAAGATACGCAGTATTTT. It translates to CASSLASGAKDTQYF. Combining the CDR3 with reference TRBV19 and TRBJ2-3 gives the whole variable domain DGGITQSPKYLFRKEGQNVTLSCEQNLNHDAMYWYRQDPGQGLRLIYYSQIVNDFQKGDIAEGYSVSREKKESFPLTVTSAQKNPTAFYLCASSLASGAKDTQYFGPGTRLTVL.

This clonotype was picked up a small number of times. A much larger clone is a single base away; this may be a read error. This chain uses TRBV7-8 with TRBJ2-7, with D possibly being TRBD1 (5 bases). Germline assignment: CDR1 SGHVS and CDR2 FQNEAQ. CDR3 length equals 14 residues. The CDR3 is CVSSPSAGWNEQYF. Written as DNA, the CDR3 is TGTGTCAGCAGCCCCTCGGCAGGGTGGAACGAGCAGTACTTC. The variable domain in full, with the rest retrieved from reference TRBV7-8 and TRBJ2-7, is GAGVSQSPRYKVAKRGQDVALRCDPISGHVSLFWYQQALGQGPEFLTYFQNEAQLDKSGLPSDRFFAERPEGSVSTLKIQRTQQEDSAVYLCVSSPSAGWNEQYFGPGTRLTVT.

This clonotype showed up just a few times. This chain connects TRBV13 to TRBJ2-1, with 10 bases aligning to TRBD2. The CDR3 is made up of 16 amino acids. Germline CDR1 is PRHDT and CDR2 is FYEKMQ (reference sequence). Germline trimming cut 3 bases from V and 5 bases from J; bases unmatched to any gene: 7. In DNA form, the CDR3 reads TGTGCCAGCAGCTTGGTTGGGCTAGCGGGAGACAATGAGCAGTTCTTC. Translating it yields CASSLVGLAGDNEQFF. The full variable domain, with the rest looked up from reference TRBV13 and TRBJ2-1, is AAGVIQSPRHLIKEKRETATLKCYPIPRHDTVYWYQQGPGQDPQFLISFYEKMQSDKGSIPDRFSAQQFSDYHSELNMSSLELGDSALYFCASSLVGLAGDNEQFFGPGTRLTVL.

This clonotype has a count of ten or more. The chain is built from TRBV9 and TRBJ2-1; weak D call: TRBD1 (6 bases). The germline V gene has CDR1 SGDLS and CDR2 YYNGEE. The V end was cut by 0 bases, the J end by 9 bases, with 10 bases between. This CDR3 has 13 residues. The CDR3 is CASSVEQGPEQFF. In DNA, the CDR3 is TGTGCCAGCAGCGTAGAACAGGGTCCTGAGCAGTTCTTC.

This clonotype was seen ten or more times. V gene TRBV29-1 combines with J gene TRBJ2-2, with no clear D. The CDR3 is made up of 13 amino acids. Germline V gene lookup returns CDR1 SQVTM and CDR2 ANQGSEA. The V and J ends lost 6 bases and 4 bases respectively, with 12 bases between them. The CDR3, as DNA: TGCAGCGTGACGGATATGGGCACCGGGGAGCTGTTTTTT. Amino acids: CSVTDMGTGELFF.

As to this clonotype: A junction end diverges from the germline sequence, so it may reflect a read error. J is TRBJ2-7 and V is TRBV11-2, with D possibly matching TRBD1 (6 bases). The CDR3 runs 13 residues. The V gene's germline CDR1 is SGHAT and CDR2 FQNNGV. The CDR3 loop reads CARSPGQGCEQYF. The CDR3 nucleotides are TGTGCCCGCAGCCCCGGGCAGGGGTGCGAGCAGTACTTC.

This clonotype was seen many times. This rearrangement joins TRBV12-5 to TRBJ2-6; D remains unclear. This CDR3 spans 20 amino acids. Trimming cost V 1 base and J 2 bases, with 21 bases left between them. In germline, CDR1 is LGHNT, CDR2 FRNRAP. Written as DNA, the CDR3 is TGTGCTAGTGGTTTGGACCCGCCCCGGGCCTTAGACCCTGGGGCCAACGTCCTGACTTTC. This codes for CASGLDPPRALDPGANVLTF.

This clonotype was detected many times. The chain joins TRBV5-1 to TRBJ2-1; D is undetermined. Germline V gene data show CDR1 as SGHRS and CDR2 as YFSETQ. CDR3 size: 15 residues. The V end lost 1 base, the J end lost 6 bases, and 14 bases lay between the germline ends. This CDR3 is CASSLNPPAGNEQFF. CDR3 sequence (DNA): TGCGCCAGCAGCTTGAACCCTCCGGCTGGCAATGAGCAGTTCTTC.

About this clonotype itself: Being one base from a much bigger clone, this may be a read error. The rearrangement uses TRBV5-1 and TRBJ2-7, with 7 bases aligning to TRBD2. Germline V gives CDR1 SGHRS, CDR2 YFSETQ. This CDR3 spans 15 amino acids. The CDR3 protein is CVSSPGRDYTYEQYF. In nucleotides, the CDR3 is TGCGTCAGCAGTCCCGGCCGGGACTACACCTACGAGCAGTACTTC.